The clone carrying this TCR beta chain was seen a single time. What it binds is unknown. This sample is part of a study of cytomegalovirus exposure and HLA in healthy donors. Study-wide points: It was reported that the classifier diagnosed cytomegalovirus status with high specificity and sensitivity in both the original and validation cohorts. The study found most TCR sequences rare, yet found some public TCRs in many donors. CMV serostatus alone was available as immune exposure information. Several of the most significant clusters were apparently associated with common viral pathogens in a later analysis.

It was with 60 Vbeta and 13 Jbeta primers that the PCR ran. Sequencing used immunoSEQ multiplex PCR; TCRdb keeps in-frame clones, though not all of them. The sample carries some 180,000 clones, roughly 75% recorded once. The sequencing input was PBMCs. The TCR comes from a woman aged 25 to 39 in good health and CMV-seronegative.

CDR3 sequence: CAWSALPARGGYQPQHF. In DNA form, the CDR3 reads TGTGCCTGGAGTGCCCTCCCCGCAAGGGGAGGATATCAGCCCCAGCATTTT. The chain uses TRBV30 and TRBJ1-5, with D maybe TRBD1 (5 bases). The germline CDR1 and CDR2 sequences are GTSNPN and SVGIG (reference sequence). This CDR3 comprises 17 residues. V dropped 1 base and J dropped 5 bases, with 21 bases sitting between them.